A selection of T cell receptor beta chains follows, all from one sample in a study of blood T cell repertoires in COVID-19. The repertoire was sequenced with immunoSEQ multiplex PCR; TCRdb's copy has only in-frame clones and lacks some. The data contain about 410,000 clones, 75% to 90% of them singletons. Input material: peripheral blood. The source of these receptors is a woman aged 25 to 45 with active or convalescent COVID-19. Each CDR3 is given with its conserved first and last residue. The D gene is left open where the match is weak. Some rows mark clone size as missing; the rest say once, few, many or name a class of expanded clone.

>TRBJ2-3|TRBD1|TRBV7-9|NA
TGTGCCAGCAGCTGGGACAGGGGGACAGATACGCAGTATTTT
CASSWDRGTDTQYF
>TRBJ2-6|NA|TRBV18|NA
TGTGCCAGCTCACCCCGCTCTGGGGCCAACGTCCTGACTTTC
CASSPRSGANVLTF
>TRBJ2-6|TRBD1|TRBV19|NA
TGTGCCAGTAGTATAGACCCGACAGGGGCCAGCTCTGGGGCCAACGTCCTGACTTTC
CASSIDPTGASSGANVLTF
>TRBJ1-4|NA|TRBV3-1/TRBV3-2|NA
TGTGCCAGCAGCCTGCCAGGAGAAAAACTGTTTTTT
CASSLPGEKLFF
>TRBJ1-1|NA|TRBV5-1|NA
TGCGCCAGCAGCTTGGGGGCCGCAAACACTGAAGCTTTCTTT
CASSLGAANTEAFF
>TRBJ1-4|NA|TRBV6-5|few
TGTGCCACTAACCGGGACTTCGATGAAAAACTGTTTTTT
CATNRDFDEKLFF
>TRBJ2-1|TRBD1|TRBV4-1|NA
TGCGCCAGCAGCCAAGTGGACAGGGAGGATGAGCAGTTCTTC
CASSQVDREDEQFF
>TRBJ2-7|NA|TRBV27|NA
TGTGCCAGCAGTTTCGGTACCTCCTCCTACGAGCAGTACTTC
CASSFGTSSYEQYF
>TRBJ2-3|NA|TRBV6-1|once
TGTGCCAGCAGTGAAGGCAGGGGAGTCCCCACAGATACGCAGTATTTT
CASSEGRGVPTDTQYF
>TRBJ1-4|NA|TRBV19|NA
TGTGCCAGTAGGGATTTAACAGGGATGGCTAATGAAAAACTGTTTTTT
CASRDLTGMANEKLFF
>TRBJ2-1|TRBD2|TRBV15|once
TGTGCCACCAGCCCCCTGGTAGGGGAAAGACCGGGACTAGTCTTTTACAATGAGCAGTTCTTC
CATSPLVGERPGLVFYNEQFF
>TRBJ2-7|TRBD2|TRBV2|NA
TGTGCCAGCAGTGTAGGAAGCGGGAGGGCAAGAGAGCAGTACTTC
CASSVGSGRAREQYF
>TRBJ2-2|TRBD1|TRBV29-1|NA
TGCAGCGTTGAAGAAAAAGCCCCGGGACAGCTTTACACCGGGGAGCTGTTTTTT
CSVEEKAPGQLYTGELFF
>TRBJ1-4|NA|TRBV18|NA
TGTGCCAGCTCACCACCGATGGGGGCAGCTAATGAAAAACTGTTTTTT
CASSPPMGAANEKLFF
>TRBJ1-5|TRBD1|TRBV30|NA
TGTGCCTGGAGTGCCGGACAGGGAGGGACGCCCCAGCATTTT
CAWSAGQGGTPQHF
>TRBJ1-1|TRBD1|TRBV4-1|NA
TGCGCCAGCAGCCAAGAGGCTCAGGGGGTGACTGAAGCTTTCTTT
CASSQEAQGVTEAFF
>TRBJ2-7|NA|TRBV2|once
NA
CASSFGQGTEYF
>TRBJ2-5|TRBD1|TRBV11-2|NA
TGTGCCAGCAGCTTCCGGACAGGGGGAGACCAAGAGACCCAGTACTTC
CASSFRTGGDQETQYF
>TRBJ1-1|TRBD1|TRBV5-1|once
TGCGCCAGCAGCTGGGGACAGGGATCGAACACTGAAGCTTTCTTT
CASSWGQGSNTEAFF
>TRBJ2-1|NA|TRBV19|NA
TGTGCCAGTAGTATAGACGCGGGGTTCTCCTACAATGAGCAGTTCTTC
CASSIDAGFSYNEQFF
>TRBJ2-7|TRBD1|TRBV14|NA
TGTGCCAGCAGCCATGGACAGGGGGCATACGAGCAGTACTTC
CASSHGQGAYEQYF
>TRBJ2-5|TRBD2|TRBV4-2|NA
TGTGCCAGCAGCCCCGGGACTAGCGGGGAGCAAGAGACCCAGTACTTC
CASSPGTSGEQETQYF
>TRBJ2-2|TRBD2|TRBV5-1|NA
TGCGCCAGCAGCTTAACGGGACTATACACCGGGGAGCTGTTTTTT
CASSLTGLYTGELFF
>TRBJ2-7|NA|TRBV19|NA
TGTGCCAGTAGTATAGGGCCAGGGGCGTTCGAGCAGTACTTC
CASSIGPGAFEQYF
>TRBJ1-5|NA|TRBV7-8|NA
TGTGCCAGCAGCCCGAGAACAGGGTTCAGCAATCAGCCCCAGCATTTT
CASSPRTGFSNQPQHF
>TRBJ1-2|TRBD1|TRBV28|NA
TGTGCCAGCAGTTACCGAGGGGGCCTCGACTATGGCTACACCTTC
CASSYRGGLDYGYTF
>TRBJ1-1|NA|TRBV5-5|NA
TGTGCCAGCAGCTTGGGTCCAGGGGCCGGAGAAGCTTTCTTT
CASSLGPGAGEAFF
>TRBJ2-7|NA|TRBV3-1/TRBV3-2|NA
TGTGCCAGCAGCCAAGAGTCCCCTCTCGGGCAGTACTTC
CASSQESPLGQYF
>TRBJ2-7|NA|TRBV19|NA
TGTGCCAGTAGTATCGCGTGGGGGACACAATACGAGCAGTACTTC
CASSIAWGTQYEQYF